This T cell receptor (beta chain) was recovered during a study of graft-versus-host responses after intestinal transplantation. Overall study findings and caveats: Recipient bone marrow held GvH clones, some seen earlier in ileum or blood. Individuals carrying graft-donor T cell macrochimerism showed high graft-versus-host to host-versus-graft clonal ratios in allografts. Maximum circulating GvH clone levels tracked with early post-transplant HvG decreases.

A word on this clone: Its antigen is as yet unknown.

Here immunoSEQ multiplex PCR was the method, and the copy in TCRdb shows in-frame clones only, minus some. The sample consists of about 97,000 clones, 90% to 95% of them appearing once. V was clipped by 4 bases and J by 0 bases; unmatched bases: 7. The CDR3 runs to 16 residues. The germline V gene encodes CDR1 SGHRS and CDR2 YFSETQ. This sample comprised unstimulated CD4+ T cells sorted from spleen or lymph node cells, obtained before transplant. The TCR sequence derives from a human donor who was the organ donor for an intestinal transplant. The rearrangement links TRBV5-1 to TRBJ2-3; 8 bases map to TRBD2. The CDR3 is CASSPTSGLSTDTQYF. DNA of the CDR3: TGCGCCAGCAGCCCCACTAGCGGACTTAGCACAGATACGCAGTATTTT.